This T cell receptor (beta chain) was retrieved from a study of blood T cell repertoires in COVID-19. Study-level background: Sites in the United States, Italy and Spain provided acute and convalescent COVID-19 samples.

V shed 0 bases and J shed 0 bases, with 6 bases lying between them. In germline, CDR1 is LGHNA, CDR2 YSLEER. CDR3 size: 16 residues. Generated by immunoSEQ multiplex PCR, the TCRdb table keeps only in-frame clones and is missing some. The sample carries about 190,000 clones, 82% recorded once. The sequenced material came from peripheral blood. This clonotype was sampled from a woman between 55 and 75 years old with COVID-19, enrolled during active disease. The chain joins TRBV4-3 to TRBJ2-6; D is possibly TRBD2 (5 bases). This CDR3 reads CASSQERGSGANVLTF. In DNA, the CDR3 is TGCGCCAGCAGCCAAGAACGGGGCTCTGGGGCCAACGTCCTGACTTTC.